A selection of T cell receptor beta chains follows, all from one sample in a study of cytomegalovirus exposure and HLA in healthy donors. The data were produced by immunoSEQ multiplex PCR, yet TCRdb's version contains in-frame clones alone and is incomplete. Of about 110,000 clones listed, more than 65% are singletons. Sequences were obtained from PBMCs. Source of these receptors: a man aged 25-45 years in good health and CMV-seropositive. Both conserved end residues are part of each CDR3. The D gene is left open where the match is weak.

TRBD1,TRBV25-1,CASSQGQGRWETQYF
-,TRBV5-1,CASSLTGGTPSEKLFF
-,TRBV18,CASSPPSQETQYF
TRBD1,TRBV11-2,CASSRTGDYGYTF
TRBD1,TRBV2,CASSVDRVPKNIQYF
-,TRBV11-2,CASTLTLGGIASGNTIYF
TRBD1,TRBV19,CASSMGTGQWAQYF
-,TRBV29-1,CSVAQGTVNTEAFF
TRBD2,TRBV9,CASSVGRTSGDSTDTQYF
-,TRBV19,CASSLGQNTGELFF